This T cell receptor beta chain was sequenced in a study of cytomegalovirus exposure and HLA in healthy donors. Study results and limitations: Some TCR beta chains (over 150 of them) were listed as cytomegalovirus-associated. Accurate predictions that matched the HLA-A and HLA-B alleles of most subjects were reportedly made from TCR beta sequences.

In regard to this clone: Its antigen is currently unknown.

Per germline, CDR1 SGDLS and CDR2 YYNGEE. The CDR3 runs 12 residues. Trimming removed 3 bases from V and 5 bases from J, with 5 bases in between. The PCR used 60 Vbeta and 13 Jbeta primers. Libraries were prepared by immunoSEQ multiplex PCR; TCRdb keeps only in-frame clonotypes and omits some of them. This sample has some 180,000 clones, with more than 65% found just once. Material: PBMCs. The sequence was collected from a woman aged 25 to 45 in good health and CMV-seropositive. The chain employs TRBV9 and TRBJ2-2; D uncertain. CDR3 bases: TGTGCCAGCAGCGGGCAAACCGGGGAGCTGTTTTTT. Translated, it gives CASSGQTGELFF. The full variable domain, with the rest looked up from reference TRBV9 and TRBJ2-2, is DSGVTQTPKHLITATGQRVTLRCSPRSGDLSVYWYQQSLDQGLQFLIQYYNGEERAKGNILERFSAQQFPDLHSELNLSSLELGDSALYFCASSGQTGELFFGEGSRLTVL.